The 32 T cell receptor beta chains in this list originate from one sample, sequenced in a study of blood T cell repertoires in COVID-19 (dated by TCRdb to the early 2020s). The library was produced with the immunoSEQ multiplex PCR assay. TCRdb mirrors the immuneACCESS table, restricted to in-frame sequences. Some clones are absent from its copies; in checked studies, under half trace to an unresolved V gene, and the reason for the others is unknown. The sample data list about 220,000 clones, and about four fifths of these were observed just once. The ten largest clonotypes hold about 4.6% of the sample. The sample was PBMCs or T cells enriched from blood (not recorded which). The source of these receptors is a woman aged 45-59 years who had been exposed to COVID-19.

This clone has more than one count but fewer than ten. The V gene is TRBV6-4, the J gene TRBJ1-3; no clear D gene. This CDR3 comprises 19 residues. CDR1 is MRHNA and CDR2 is SNTAGT in the germline V gene. V shed 1 base and J shed 0 bases, with 19 bases lying between them. As DNA, the CDR3 is TGTGCCAGCAGTGACTATATACAATCTGGCGGTTACTCTGGAAACACCATATATTTT. Translating it yields CASSDYIQSGGYSGNTIYF.

The chain uses TRBV7-8 and TRBJ2-7; perhaps TRBD2 as D (6 bases). The V end lost 1 base, the J end lost 7 bases, and 17 bases lay between the germline ends. The germline V gene encodes CDR1 SGHVS and CDR2 FQNEAQ. This CDR3 is 15 amino acids long. The CDR3 here is CASSLVAGIGGEQYF. The CDR3 region has the DNA TGTGCCAGCAGCTTAGTGGCGGGGATCGGGGGAGAGCAGTACTTC.

This clone was counted a single time. This rearrangement joins TRBV10-1 to TRBJ1-3, with 7 bases that match TRBD1. This CDR3 spans 15 amino acids. CDR1 and CDR2 from the germline V gene are WNHNN and SYGVQD (reference sequence). The junction had 2 bases not matched to a gene; V was cut back by 2 bases and J by 1 base. CDR3 amino acids: CASSEPGQSGNTIYF. The CDR3 nucleotides read TGCGCCAGCAGTGAGCCGGGACAGTCTGGAAACACCATATATTTT.

Turning to this clone: At one of its ends the junction is not consistent with the germline gene, which may arise from a read error. J is TRBJ1-2 and V is TRBV2; D unclear. CDR3 length equals 12 residues. Germline-derived CDR1 and CDR2 are SNHLY and FYNNEI. CDR3 DNA: TGTGCCAGCAGCGAAGAGAGTTATGGCTACACCTTC. This codes for CASSEESYGYTF.

This chain uses TRBV25-1 with TRBJ1-1; D call uncertain. Between the trimmed V and J ends, which lost 8 bases and 5 bases, there was a span of 21 bases. Per the germline V gene, CDR1 is MGHDK and CDR2 is SYGVNS. This CDR3 has 15 residues. Here the CDR3 DNA reads TGTGCCAGCGCCGGGGAGGACTTGCCGGGAACTGAAGCTTTCTTT. Its translation is CASAGEDLPGTEAFF.

This clone came up a few times. The CDR3 nucleotides read TGTGCCAGTAGTATACAAAGAGGAGGGATTGAAAAACTGTTTTTT. This gives the protein CASSIQRGGIEKLFF. The V call is TRBV19, the J call TRBJ1-4; no reliable D call. This CDR3 has 15 amino acids. Germline V gene lookup returns CDR1 LNHDA and CDR2 SQIVND (reference sequence). V lost 2 bases and J 7 bases, leaving 14 bases between the germline ends.

The J gene is TRBJ2-7, the V gene TRBV5-1, with TRBD1 matching 8 bases. Germline V gene data show CDR1 as SGHRS and CDR2 as YFSETQ. This CDR3 has 15 residues. V gave up 2 bases and J gave up 7 bases; unmatched junction bases: 11. The chain's CDR3 is CASSLPGQGGREQYF. The DNA of the CDR3 is TGCGCCAGCAGCTTACCTGGACAGGGTGGGAGGGAGCAGTACTTC. The whole variable domain, filled in from reference TRBV5-1 and TRBJ2-7, reads KAGVTQTPRYLIKTRGQQVTLSCSPISGHRSVSWYQQTPGQGLQFLFEYFSETQRNKGNFPGRFSGRQFSNSRSEMNVSTLELGDSALYLCASSLPGQGGREQYFGPGTRLTVT.

The chain recombines TRBV15 with TRBJ2-7; 7 bases match TRBD2. The CDR3 is 17 amino acids. CDR1 is LNHNV and CDR2 is YYDKDF in the germline V gene (reference sequence). The J segment lost 0 bases and the V segment lost 0 bases, leaving 8 bases of the junction unmatched. The DNA of the CDR3 is TGTGCCACCAGCAGAGAGAGCGGGGCGCTGTTCTCCTACGAGCAGTACTTC. This gives the protein CATSRESGALFSYEQYF.

V usage is TRBV19 and J usage is TRBJ1-2, with 7 positions matching TRBD1. The CDR3 length is 12 residues. Germline V gene lookup returns CDR1 LNHDA and CDR2 SQIVND (reference sequence). V shed 7 bases, J shed 4 bases, and the junction held 3 bases outside the gene matches. The CDR3 DNA follows: TGTGCCAGTACCCCAGGGGGCTATGGCTACACCTTC. It encodes CASTPGGYGYTF.

Details on this clone: The CDR3 ends on some other residue instead of the conserved phenylalanine or tryptophan, so this is likely a read error. Because the CDR3's place on the DNA is in doubt, the DNA is left out and the CDR3 is given as listed by TCRdb. The gene calls are TRBV11-3 and TRBJ2-7; the table's D call of TRBD1 was not tested on the DNA. The CDR3 region is 15 residues in length, termini included. Germline V CDR1 and CDR2: SGHNT, YENEEA. CDR3: CASSLRRDRETYPDG.

This clone was detected many times. The J gene is TRBJ2-1, the V gene TRBV11-2; 11 nucleotides agree with TRBD1. Germline V gene sequence: CDR1 SGHAT, CDR2 FQNNGV. Losses at the gene ends were 1 base for V and 5 bases for J; bases not matched to a gene: 7. The CDR3 length is 17 residues. The CDR3 here is CASSLGPGQGANNEQFF. In nucleotides, the CDR3 is TGTGCCAGCAGCTTAGGCCCCGGACAGGGGGCGAACAATGAGCAGTTCTTC.

This chain joins TRBV28 and TRBJ2-3; the D is unclear. Germline assignment: CDR1 MDHEN and CDR2 SYDVKM. This CDR3 is built from 13 residues. V lost 8 bases to trimming and J lost 4 bases, with 13 bases between them. DNA for the CDR3: TGTGCCAGCGCCTTCCGGTCGTCAGATACGCAGTATTTT. Protein product: CASAFRSSDTQYF.

The chain combines TRBV7-9 with TRBJ2-2; tentatively, D is TRBD2 (6 bases). Deletions cut 0 bases from V and 7 bases from J, with 15 bases between. The CDR3 is 16 amino acids. Per germline, CDR1 SEHNR and CDR2 FQNEAQ (reference sequence). The CDR3 DNA reads TGTGCCAGCAGCTTAGCTGCGGCAGGGACTCACGGGGAGCTGTTTTTT. Residues: CASSLAAAGTHGELFF.

The chain combines TRBV15 with TRBJ2-5, with D perhaps matching TRBD1 (6 bases). Trimming took 8 bases from V and 5 from J, leaving 18 bases between them. Germline-derived CDR1 and CDR2 are LNHNV and YYDKDF (reference sequence). The CDR3 is 14 amino acids. Here the CDR3 DNA reads TGTGCCACCCGAAGTAACCGACAGGAGGAGACCCAGTACTTC. It codes for CATRSNRQEETQYF.

V is TRBV20-1 and J is TRBJ2-1; D is unresolved. Deletions cut 3 bases from V and 7 bases from J, with 16 bases between. This CDR3 is 14 amino acids long. From germline, CDR1 is DFQATT and CDR2 SNEGSKA (reference sequence). CDR3 bases: TGCAGTGCTAGTAAGACAACCGCTAAGAATGAGCAGTTCTTC. Amino acids: CSASKTTAKNEQFF.

This rearrangement joins TRBV29-1 to TRBJ1-1; maybe TRBD1 (6 bases). In germline, CDR1 is SQVTM, CDR2 ANQGSEA. The V end was cut by 5 bases, the J end by 1 base, with 8 bases between. This CDR3 contains 12 residues. The CDR3 DNA reads as TGCAGCGTTAACAGGGCGAACACTGAAGCTTTCTTT. Encoded protein: CSVNRANTEAFF.

CDR3 DNA: TGTGCCAGCAGCTTGGGACAGGGGCGTAGCACCGGGGAGCTGTTTTTT. As protein: CASSLGQGRSTGELFF. The chain employs TRBV5-5 and TRBJ2-2, with 8 bases matching TRBD1. Trimming removed 0 bases from V and 4 bases from J; junction bases left unmatched: 5. The CDR3 covers 16 residues. Germline lookup yields CDR1 SGHKS and CDR2 YYEKEE (reference sequence).

The rearrangement joins TRBV10-3 to TRBJ1-2; 7 positions agree with TRBD1. Trimming cost V 3 bases and J 6 bases; bases outside gene matches: 13. Germline CDR1 ENHRY, CDR2 SYGVKD. The CDR3 loop spans 16 amino acids. The CDR3 DNA reads as TGTGCCATCAGTGATACCCAGGGGGGAATTGATGATGGCTACACCTTC. Protein product: CAISDTQGGIDDGYTF.

The rearrangement joins TRBV12-3 or TRBV12-4 to TRBJ2-1; D might be TRBD2 (6 bases). CDR3 length: 12 residues. V dropped 6 bases and J dropped 4 bases, with 7 bases sitting between them. The CDR3 region is CASRGGYNEQFF. The CDR3 DNA follows: TGTGCCAGCAGGGGGGGATACAATGAGCAGTTCTTC.

The chain couples TRBV28 to TRBJ1-2; D remains unclear. V lost 2 bases and J lost 8, with 15 bases in between. Germline V CDR1 and CDR2: MDHEN, SYDVKM. The CDR3 consists of 14 residues. Here the CDR3 reads CASSLEGAAGGYTF. Written as DNA, the CDR3 is TGTGCCAGCAGTTTAGAGGGAGCCGCCGGGGGCTACACCTTC.

V usage is TRBV12-5 and J usage is TRBJ1-1; possibly TRBD1 for D (6 bases). This CDR3 has 15 residues. Germline V gene data show CDR1 as LGHNT and CDR2 as FRNRAP. The ends were cut back, 6 bases at V and 0 bases at J, with 14 bases in the middle. The CDR3 DNA follows: TGTGCTAGTGGCACAGGGATAGGCATGAACACTGAAGCTTTCTTT. This gives the protein CASGTGIGMNTEAFF.

This clone was picked up one time. V is TRBV4-1 and J is TRBJ1-5, with D unresolved. The V and J ends lost 4 bases and 4 bases respectively, with 20 bases between them. Germline V gene data show CDR1 as MGHRA and CDR2 as YSYEKL. The CDR3 runs to 17 residues. The CDR3 coding sequence is TGCGCCAGCAGCCCCATCCCCTCCGCGGGCGCTAATCAGCCCCAGCATTTT. Protein product: CASSPIPSAGANQPQHF.

V is TRBV6-5 and J is TRBJ2-7, with D maybe TRBD1 (7 bases). Germline V CDR1 and CDR2: MNHEY, SVGAGI. The ends were cut back, 11 bases at V and 2 bases at J, with 16 bases in the middle. This CDR3 is built from 13 residues. The CDR3 DNA reads as TGTGCCGGGGGGCGGGACAGCCCCTACGAGCAGTACTTC. Translated, it gives CAGGRDSPYEQYF.

This sequence joins TRBV4-1 and TRBJ1-1, with TRBD1 identical over 8 bases. Germline V gene lookup returns CDR1 MGHRA and CDR2 YSYEKL. Trimming removed 1 base from V and 0 bases from J; junction bases left unmatched: 1. This CDR3 is built from 15 residues. This CDR3 is CASSQGQGLNTEAFF. The DNA for the CDR3 is TGCGCCAGCAGCCAAGGACAGGGGTTGAACACTGAAGCTTTCTTT.

This chain uses TRBV29-1 with TRBJ1-2, with TRBD1 matching over 7 bases. The CDR3 runs to 15 residues. V trimming: 6 bases; J trimming: 4 bases; junction bases outside the gene matches: 14. Germline V lookup: CDR1 SQVTM, CDR2 ANQGSEA. In DNA form, the CDR3 reads TGCAGCGTGGACCTCCCGGGACAGTCCCTCTATGGCTACACCTTC. Its translation is CSVDLPGQSLYGYTF.

This chain joins TRBV27 and TRBJ1-3; TRBD1 is a possible D gene (5 bases). Trimming shortened V by 3 bases and J by 9 bases, and 27 bases separated the two germline ends. Germline CDR1 MNHEY, CDR2 SMNVEV (reference sequence). This CDR3 is 18 amino acids long. Written as DNA, the CDR3 is TGTGCCAGCAGTTTCGCCTTCCATCCTTCAGGGCCTTTAGGCACCATATATTTT. As protein: CASSFAFHPSGPLGTIYF.

The chain carries TRBV15 and TRBJ1-1; 8 bases fit TRBD1. The CDR3 length is 14 residues. Germline V lookup: CDR1 LNHNV, CDR2 YYDKDF (reference sequence). V lost 3 bases, J lost 6 bases, and 6 bases stayed unmatched. The CDR3 DNA reads as TGTGCCACCAGCAGGCCTCAGGGGGCTTCTGAAGCTTTCTTT. Its protein product is CATSRPQGASEAFF. Using reference TRBV15 and TRBJ1-1 for the parts outside the CDR3, the full variable domain is DAMVIQNPRYQVTQFGKPVTLSCSQTLNHNVMYWYQQKSSQAPKLLFHYYDKDFNNEADTPDNFQSRRPNTSFCFLDIRSPGLGDTAMYLCATSRPQGASEAFFGQGTRLTVV.

J is TRBJ1-4 and V is TRBV30; 9 bases align to TRBD1. The V gene's germline CDR1 is GTSNPN and CDR2 SVGIG (reference sequence). V shed 0 bases, J shed 6 bases, and the junction held 8 bases outside the gene matches. The CDR3 consists of 16 residues. The CDR3 spells CAWSVPGQGYYEKLFF. The DNA for the CDR3 is TGTGCCTGGAGTGTACCCGGACAGGGGTATTATGAAAAACTGTTTTTT. The full variable domain, rest sourced from reference TRBV30 and TRBJ1-4, is SQTIHQWPATLVQPVGSPLSLECTVEGTSNPNLYWYRQAAGRGLQLLFYSVGIGQISSEVPQNLSASRPQDRQFILSSKKLLLSDSGFYLCAWSVPGQGYYEKLFFGSGTQLSVL.

The chain links TRBV10-3 to TRBJ1-3; D remains unclear. V was pared by 4 bases and J by 2 bases, with 6 bases between. This CDR3 region has 13 residues. Germline V gene data show CDR1 as ENHRY and CDR2 as SYGVKD. CDR3 DNA sequence: TGTGCCATCAGTGTGGCGGCTGGAAACACCATATATTTT. It codes for CAISVAAGNTIYF.

The J gene is TRBJ2-3, the V gene TRBV4-3; weak D call: TRBD2 (6 bases). The CDR3 consists of 15 residues. CDR1 and CDR2 (germline): LGHNA, YSLEER. Trimming removed 3 bases from V and 10 bases from J, with 20 bases in between. The CDR3 bases are TGCGCCAGCAGCCAGCGCGGGACCCACCCGCCGGCGCAGTATTTT. Its protein is CASSQRGTHPPAQYF.

This chain links TRBV5-1 with TRBJ1-1; tentative D call: TRBD1 (6 bases). The CDR3 runs to 13 residues. With 8 bases removed from V and 7 bases from J, the gap between germline ends came to 18 bases. Germline values: CDR1 SGHRS, CDR2 YFSETQ. In nucleotides, the CDR3 is TGCGCCAGTGGACAGAACCTAAGAGGTGAAGCTTTCTTT. Its translation: CASGQNLRGEAFF.

This chain connects TRBV6-2 or TRBV6-3 to TRBJ1-1; D gene uncertain. Germline CDR1 and CDR2: MNHEY and SVGEGT. The CDR3 runs to 14 residues. V lost 5 bases and J lost 5, with 15 bases in between. The CDR3 is CASSRTAAGTEAFF. In DNA, the CDR3 is TGTGCCAGCAGTCGAACGGCCGCGGGGACTGAAGCTTTCTTT.